A single sample is the source of the 8 T cell receptor beta chains below, sequenced in a study of Ad26.COV2.S vaccination and SARS-CoV-2 variants. Described treatment: roughly 19 received Ad26.COV2.S at low or high dose, single or two shots; about 5 received placebo; per-sample allocation not given. After the first vaccine or placebo injection, samples were drawn on day 63. Using immunoSEQ multiplex PCR, the repertoire was profiled, and TCRdb retains in-frame clones only, with some absent. The sample has 300,000 to 400,000 clones; approximately 85% are singletons. Source: peripheral blood, taken in a trial of Ad26.COV2.S vaccine versus placebo. The receptor source for this set is a person between 18 and 65 years old who received the Ad26.COV2.S COVID-19 vaccine or a placebo.

The gene calls are TRBV29-1 and TRBJ2-1, with 14 bases matching TRBD2. From germline, CDR1 is SQVTM and CDR2 ANQGSEA. Trimming removed 6 bases from V and 0 bases from J; junction bases left unmatched: 7. This CDR3 comprises 17 residues. The CDR3 DNA reads TGCAGCGTCCAGACTAGCGGGGGGGCAAGCTCCTACAATGAGCAGTTCTTC. Amino acid sequence: CSVQTSGGASSYNEQFF.

V is TRBV10-3 and J is TRBJ1-2; D gene ambiguous. Trimming took off 0 bases at V and 1 base at J, with 3 bases between the two ends. CDR1 and CDR2 (germline): ENHRY, SYGVKD. CDR3 length equals 13 residues. CDR3: CAISESDNYGYTF. The DNA for the CDR3 is TGTGCCATCAGTGAGTCAGATAACTATGGCTACACCTTC.

The chain links TRBV27 to TRBJ2-1, with 7 bases fitting TRBD1. With 4 bases clipped from V and 2 bases from J, the junction kept 5 bases outside the gene matches. This CDR3 has 15 residues. Germline V gene lookup returns CDR1 MNHEY and CDR2 SMNVEV (reference sequence). In nucleotides, the CDR3 is TGTGCCAGCAGTTCGAAGGACAGGCCCTACAATGAGCAGTTCTTC. Translating it yields CASSSKDRPYNEQFF.

This clone was found once. The chain joins TRBV29-1 to TRBJ2-2; D possibly corresponds to TRBD2 (6 bases). V lost 7 bases and J 5 bases, leaving 20 bases between the germline ends. CDR1 and CDR2 from the germline V gene are SQVTM and ANQGSEA. The CDR3 covers 15 residues. The CDR3 sequence: CSATNGGAGTGELFF. CDR3 sequence (DNA): TGCAGCGCTACAAATGGAGGGGCGGGGACCGGGGAGCTGTTTTTT.

In its sample, this clone was seen many times. The genes are TRBV10-3 and TRBJ1-5; D unresolved. Germline CDR1 is ENHRY and CDR2 is SYGVKD. The ends were cut back, 0 bases at V and 0 bases at J, with 12 bases in the middle. The CDR3 consists of 17 residues. The CDR3 sequence is CAISESAGMGSNQPQHF. CDR3 nucleotide sequence: TGTGCCATCAGTGAGTCCGCAGGAATGGGTAGCAATCAGCCCCAGCATTTT.

The V gene is TRBV7-2, the J gene TRBJ2-5; weak D call: TRBD1 (6 bases). Between the trimmed V and J ends, which lost 4 bases and 0 bases, there was a span of 21 bases. The CDR3 sequence is 18 residues long. The germline CDR1 and CDR2 sequences are SGHTA and FQGNSA. CDR3 loop: CASSSRDLGQGYQETQYF. The CDR3 DNA is TGTGCCAGCAGCTCCCGGGACCTGGGCCAGGGGTACCAAGAGACCCAGTACTTC.

The genes are TRBV6-5 and TRBJ2-7, with 7 bases identical to TRBD2. Trimming cost V 2 bases and J 7 bases; bases outside gene matches: 2. Per germline, CDR1 MNHEY and CDR2 SVGAGI. The CDR3 is 12 residues long. CDR3 coding DNA: TGTGCCAGCAGTTACGTGGGGGGGGAGCAGTACTTC. Translating gives CASSYVGGEQYF.

The V call is TRBV7-2, the J call TRBJ2-1; no reliable D call. V gave up 1 base and J gave up 6 bases, with 13 bases separating them. This CDR3 is 15 amino acids long. Germline-derived CDR1 and CDR2 are SGHTA and FQGNSA. In DNA, the CDR3 is TGTGCCAGCAGCTTAGACCAGCGAAGGTTCAATGAGCAGTTCTTC. Residues: CASSLDQRRFNEQFF. The complete variable domain, with remaining parts taken from reference TRBV7-2 and TRBJ2-1, reads GAGVSQSPSNKVTEKGKDVELRCDPISGHTALYWYRQSLGQGLEFLIYFQGNSAPDKSGLPSDRFSAERTGGSVSTLTIQRTQQEDSAVYLCASSLDQRRFNEQFFGPGTRLTVL.